Here is one T cell receptor (beta chain) with its context. CDR3 length: 16 amino acids. Germline V gene data show CDR1 as SGHRS and CDR2 as YFSETQ. V lost 4 bases, J lost 7 bases, and 18 bases lay in between. The sample originates from a study of blood T cell repertoires in COVID-19. Study-wide context: Acute and convalescent COVID-19 samples came from the United States, Italy and Spain. In each case, the material was cDNA or gDNA derived from T cells, B-cell-depleted T cells, or PBMCs.

Authors' processing steps: Estimation of nucleated cell counts relied on the amplification of reference gene primers. Produced via immunoSEQ multiplex PCR; TCRdb's table is partial and in-frame only. V, J and clone size reflect that table, while D and trimming were determined from the DNA. The sample has 100,000 or so clones, roughly 81% seen once; the top ten hold less than 11%. This receptor was taken from a human donor in a cohort sampled during active COVID-19. Input material: peripheral blood. The chain is built from TRBV5-1 and TRBJ1-6; perhaps TRBD1 as D (5 bases). The CDR3 DNA follows: TGCGCCAGCAGCCCCCGACAGATCCAAGGAAATTCACCCCTCCACTTT. This encodes CASSPRQIQGNSPLHF. The variable domain in full, completed from reference TRBV5-1 and TRBJ1-6, reads KAGVTQTPRYLIKTRGQQVTLSCSPISGHRSVSWYQQTPGQGLQFLFEYFSETQRNKGNFPGRFSGRQFSNSRSEMNVSTLELGDSALYLCASSPRQIQGNSPLHFGNGTRLTVT.